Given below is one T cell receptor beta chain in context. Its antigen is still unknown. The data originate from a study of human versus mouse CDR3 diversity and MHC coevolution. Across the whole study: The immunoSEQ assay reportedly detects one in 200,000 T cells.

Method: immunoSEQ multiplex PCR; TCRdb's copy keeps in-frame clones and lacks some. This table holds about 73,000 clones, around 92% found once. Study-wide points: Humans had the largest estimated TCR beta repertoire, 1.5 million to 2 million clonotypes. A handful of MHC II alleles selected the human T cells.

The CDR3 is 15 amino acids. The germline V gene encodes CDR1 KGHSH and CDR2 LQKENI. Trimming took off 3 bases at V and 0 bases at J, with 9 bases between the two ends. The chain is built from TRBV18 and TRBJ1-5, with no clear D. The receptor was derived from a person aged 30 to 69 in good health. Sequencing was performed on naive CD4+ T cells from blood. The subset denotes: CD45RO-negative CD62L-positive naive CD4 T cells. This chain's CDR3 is CASSPSADSNQPQHF. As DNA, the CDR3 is TGTGCCAGCTCACCGTCAGCGGATAGCAATCAGCCCCAGCATTTT.